This T cell receptor beta chain was sequenced in a study of identical twins. The CDR3 loop spans 14 amino acids. Germline assignment: CDR1 SNHLY and CDR2 FYNNEI. V was cut by 1 base and J by 2 bases, with 5 bases left in between. A single record per CDR3 protein comes from TCRdb applying MiXCR to the 5' RACE reads. The table shows around 650,000 distinct CDR3 sequences, with just over 7% occurring only once. Whole-study results and caveats: For cord blood, abundant beta clonotypes had fewer insertions, unlike memory repertoires, which showed none.

This clonotype was picked up many times. Its target is not known. This sample also appeared in a second study, on yellow fever vaccine responses in identical twins. From that report: Twins' vaccine T cell responses were reported to seem partly convergent and partly personalized.

This receptor was taken from a woman aged 18-29 years in good health. This chain connects TRBV2 to TRBJ2-2; no reliable D call. The sequenced sample consisted of PBMCs. CDR3 sequence (DNA): TGTGCCAGCAGTGAAGGCGGAAACACCGGGGAGCTGTTTTTT. Its translation is CASSEGGNTGELFF.